A single sample is the source of the 5 T cell receptor beta chains below, sequenced in a study of cytomegalovirus exposure and HLA in healthy donors. The PCR employed 60 Vbeta primers together with 13 Jbeta primers. Measured with immunoSEQ multiplex PCR; TCRdb has only the in-frame clones, and not every one. This table holds roughly 200,000 clones, 65% to 80% found once. Sequencing was done on a sample of PBMCs. All receptors derive from a woman aged 40-49 years in good health and CMV-seronegative.

V is TRBV30 and J is TRBJ1-1, with 9 bases identical to TRBD1. V was pared by 5 bases and J by 4 bases, with 8 bases of the junction left unmatched. This CDR3 has 14 amino acids. The germline CDR1 and CDR2 sequences are GTSNPN and SVGIG (reference sequence). The CDR3 sequence is CAWAPDRGGTEAFF. CDR3 coding DNA: TGTGCCTGGGCCCCGGACAGGGGTGGCACTGAAGCTTTCTTT.

This rearrangement joins TRBV4-1 to TRBJ2-7, with 7 bases aligning to TRBD2. This CDR3 region has 13 residues. V trimming: 8 bases; J trimming: 5 bases; junction bases outside the gene matches: 9. CDR1 MGHRA and CDR2 YSYEKL come from the germline V gene. The CDR3 coding sequence is TGCGCCAGCGGGGGGGAGGGTCCCCACGAGCAGTACTTC. Translation gives CASGGEGPHEQYF.

The chain has TRBV6-1 and TRBJ1-4, with 7 bases lining up with TRBD1. Germline loops: CDR1 MNHNS, CDR2 SASEGT. V lost 0 bases, J lost 8 bases, and 6 bases stayed unmatched. The CDR3 has 15 amino acids. The CDR3 sequence is CASSEARGGREKLFF. CDR3 nucleotide sequence: TGTGCCAGCAGTGAAGCGCGAGGGGGCCGAGAAAAACTGTTTTTT.

The CDR3 loop is CASSYEARETQYF. CDR3 bases: TGTGCCAGCAGTTACGAGGCCAGAGAGACCCAGTACTTC. The chain joins TRBV6-5 to TRBJ2-5; the D is unclear. This CDR3 has 13 residues. V was cut by 2 bases and J by 4 bases, with 8 bases left in between. The germline V gene encodes CDR1 MNHEY and CDR2 SVGAGI.

On this clone itself: Other DNA sequences in this sample translate to the same CDR3. The chain is built from TRBV5-1 and TRBJ1-1; D remains unclear. The CDR3 is 14 residues long. Trimming removed 0 bases from V and 2 bases from J, with 8 bases in between. From germline, CDR1 is SGHRS and CDR2 YFSETQ. The CDR3 nucleotides read TGCGCCAGCAGCTTGGGGGCAGCCAACACTGAAGCTTTCTTT. The encoded protein is CASSLGAANTEAFF. Using reference TRBV5-1 and TRBJ1-1 for the parts outside the CDR3, the full variable domain is KAGVTQTPRYLIKTRGQQVTLSCSPISGHRSVSWYQQTPGQGLQFLFEYFSETQRNKGNFPGRFSGRQFSNSRSEMNVSTLELGDSALYLCASSLGAANTEAFFGQGTRLTVV.